This is a list of T cell receptor beta chains from one sample in a study of blood T cell repertoires in COVID-19. Profiled with immunoSEQ multiplex PCR; TCRdb holds only in-frame clones, not every one. Of roughly 200,000 clones listed, more than 80% were seen once; the top ten hold more than 5%. The sequenced sample was PBMCs or T cells enriched from blood (not recorded which). These TCRs come from a man between 40 and 49 years old who had recovered from COVID-19. Each CDR3 is given with its conserved first and last residue. The D gene is left open where the match is weak. Only some rows state a clone size, as once, few, many or a class for expanded clones.

size: -; D: -; J: TRBJ1-5; V: TRBV19; CDR3: CASTRALNQPQHF; DNA: TGTGCCAGTACGAGGGCCCTCAATCAGCCCCAGCATTTT
size: -; D: -; J: TRBJ2-2; V: TRBV7-9; CDR3: CASSPHTGFNTGELFF; DNA: TGTGCCAGCAGCCCACATACAGGGTTCAACACCGGGGAGCTGTTTTTT
size: -; D: -; J: TRBJ1-5; V: TRBV5-5; CDR3: CASSPVGGHSNQPQHF; DNA: TGTGCCAGCAGCCCGGTTGGGGGCCACAGCAATCAGCCCCAGCATTTT
size: -; D: -; J: TRBJ2-1; V: TRBV6-4; CDR3: CASSDSLSEYNEQFF; DNA: TGTGCCAGCAGTGACTCGTTGTCAGAATACAATGAGCAGTTCTTC
size: -; D: -; J: TRBJ1-2; V: TRBV10-3; CDR3: CAISEPGGTNYGYTF; DNA: TGTGCCATCAGTGAACCGGGGGGTACTAACTATGGCTACACCTTC
size: -; D: -; J: TRBJ2-7; V: TRBV3-1/TRBV3-2; CDR3: CASSLGPTGSAYEQYF; DNA: TGTGCCAGCAGCCTAGGCCCGACAGGTTCCGCCTACGAGCAGTACTTC
size: -; D: -; J: TRBJ2-1; V: TRBV28; CDR3: CASSLTSPNNEQFF; DNA: TGTGCCAGCAGTTTAACGAGCCCCAACAATGAGCAGTTCTTC
size: -; D: -; J: TRBJ1-5; V: TRBV11-3; CDR3: CASSRLGQDSNQPQHF; DNA: TGTGCCAGCAGCCGCTTGGGGCAGGATAGCAATCAGCCCCAGCATTTT
size: -; D: TRBD1; J: TRBJ2-5; V: TRBV29-1; CDR3: CSVEQGASQETQYF; DNA: TGCAGCGTTGAACAGGGGGCGAGCCAAGAGACCCAGTACTTC
size: -; D: TRBD1; J: TRBJ1-1; V: TRBV12-5; CDR3: CASGLVVAGGLTEAFF; DNA: TGTGCTAGTGGTTTGGTAGTCGCAGGGGGCCTCACTGAAGCTTTCTTT
size: -; D: TRBD1; J: TRBJ1-5; V: TRBV12-5; CDR3: CASGFPPGQGRFDNQPQHF; DNA: TGTGCTAGTGGTTTCCCCCCGGGACAGGGAAGGTTCGACAATCAGCCCCAGCATTTT
size: -; D: -; J: TRBJ2-3; V: TRBV27; CDR3: CASSLSTGPVLSDTQYF; DNA: TGTGCCAGCAGTTTATCCACGGGTCCCGTACTGTCTGATACGCAGTATTTT
size: few; D: -; J: TRBJ1-5; V: TRBV9; CDR3: CASSVVMRQNSPQPQHF; DNA: TGTGCCAGCAGCGTAGTGATGAGACAGAACTCACCCCAGCCCCAGCATTTT
size: -; D: TRBD1; J: TRBJ1-2; V: TRBV19; CDR3: CASSMSDRGIGYTF; DNA: TGTGCCAGTAGTATGTCGGACAGGGGCATCGGCTACACCTTC
size: once; D: TRBD1; J: TRBJ1-2; V: TRBV28; CDR3: CASRLRQGIHGYTF; DNA: TGTGCCAGCAGGCTCAGACAGGGAATCCATGGCTACACCTTC
size: -; D: TRBD1; J: TRBJ1-2; V: TRBV19; CDR3: CASSLDRDGDYGYTF; DNA: TGTGCCAGTAGCCTCGACAGGGATGGGGACTATGGCTACACCTTC
size: -; D: TRBD1; J: TRBJ2-7; V: TRBV9; CDR3: CASSLGAGGDEQYF; DNA: TGTGCCAGCAGCCTCGGTGCAGGGGGCGACGAGCAGTACTTC
size: -; D: -; J: TRBJ1-3; V: TRBV3-1/TRBV3-2; CDR3: CASSQDFPGRTSRFGNTIYF; DNA: TGTGCCAGCAGCCAAGATTTCCCCGGCCGGACTTCGAGGTTTGGAAACACCATATATTTT
size: -; D: -; J: TRBJ2-7; V: TRBV28; CDR3: CASKLGGGIGSWTDEQYF; DNA: TGTGCCAGCAAATTGGGAGGAGGAATAGGGAGTTGGACCGACGAGCAGTACTTC
size: few; D: -; J: TRBJ2-2; V: TRBV19; CDR3: CASSPSAYTGELFF; DNA: TGTGCCAGTAGTCCCAGCGCGTACACCGGGGAGCTGTTTTTT
size: -; D: -; J: TRBJ1-1; V: TRBV3-1/TRBV3-2; CDR3: CASSQATATTEAFF; DNA: TGTGCCAGCAGCCAAGCTACAGCTACCACTGAAGCTTTCTTT
size: -; D: -; J: TRBJ1-1; V: TRBV30; CDR3: CAWSPTGNTEAFF; DNA: TGTGCCTGGAGTCCTACAGGGAACACTGAAGCTTTCTTT
size: once; D: -; J: TRBJ2-1; V: TRBV6-5; CDR3: CASSYLGAPYNEQFF; DNA: TGTGCCAGCAGTTACTTAGGGGCCCCCTACAATGAGCAGTTCTTC
size: -; D: TRBD1; J: TRBJ1-2; V: TRBV19; CDR3: CASTSLWRTGDNGYTF; DNA: TGTGCCAGTACTTCCCTTTGGCGGACAGGGGACAATGGCTACACCTTC
size: -; D: -; J: TRBJ2-3; V: TRBV19; CDR3: CASRPGQRMGTDTQYF; DNA: TGTGCCAGTAGGCCAGGACAGAGAATGGGCACAGATACGCAGTATTTT
size: -; D: -; J: TRBJ2-5; V: TRBV5-1; CDR3: CASSGVQETQYF; DNA: TGCGCCAGCTCGGGAGTTCAAGAGACCCAGTACTTC
size: -; D: -; J: TRBJ2-3; V: TRBV5-1; CDR3: CASSLGLLGADTQYF; DNA: TGCGCCAGCAGCTTGGGACTTTTGGGTGCAGATACGCAGTATTTT
size: -; D: -; J: TRBJ1-5; V: TRBV11-2; CDR3: CASSKQGPGQPQHF; DNA: TGTGCCAGCAGCAAACAGGGCCCGGGGCAGCCCCAGCATTTT
size: -; D: -; J: TRBJ2-1; V: TRBV6-5; CDR3: CASTGGPDSYNEQFF; DNA: TGTGCCAGCACCGGGGGGCCTGACTCCTACAATGAGCAGTTCTTC
size: -; D: -; J: TRBJ1-5; V: TRBV10-3; CDR3: CAISDGGQNQPQHF; DNA: TGTGCCATCAGTGACGGGGGGCAGAATCAGCCCCAGCATTTT
size: -; D: TRBD1; J: TRBJ1-5; V: TRBV15; CDR3: CATSRWTGYQPQHF; DNA: TGTGCCACCAGCAGGTGGACAGGGTATCAGCCCCAGCATTTT
size: -; D: TRBD1; J: TRBJ2-1; V: TRBV30; CDR3: CAWSVPGTGPNEQFF; DNA: TGTGCCTGGAGTGTACCTGGGACAGGACCCAATGAGCAGTTCTTC
size: -; D: -; J: TRBJ1-2; V: TRBV30; CDR3: CAWTSGLGYGYTF; DNA: TGTGCCTGGACCTCGGGGTTGGGCTATGGCTACACCTTC